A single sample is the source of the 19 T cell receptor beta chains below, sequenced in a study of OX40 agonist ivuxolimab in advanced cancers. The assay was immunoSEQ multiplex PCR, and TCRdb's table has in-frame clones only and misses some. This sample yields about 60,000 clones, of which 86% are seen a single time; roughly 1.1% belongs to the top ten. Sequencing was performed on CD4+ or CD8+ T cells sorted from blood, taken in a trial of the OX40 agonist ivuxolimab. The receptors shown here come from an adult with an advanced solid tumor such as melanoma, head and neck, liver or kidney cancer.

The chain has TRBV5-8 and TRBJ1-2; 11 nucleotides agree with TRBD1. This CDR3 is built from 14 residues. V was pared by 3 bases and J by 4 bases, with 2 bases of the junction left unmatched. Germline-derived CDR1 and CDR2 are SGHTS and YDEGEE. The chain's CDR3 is CASSWTGGVYGYTF. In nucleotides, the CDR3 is TGTGCCAGCAGCTGGACAGGGGGCGTCTATGGCTACACCTTC.

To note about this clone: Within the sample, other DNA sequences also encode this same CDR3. The CDR3 region is CSARGAYEQYF. The CDR3 DNA reads as TGCAGTGCTAGAGGAGCCTACGAGCAGTACTTC. This chain uses TRBV20-1 with TRBJ2-7; D ambiguous. The ends were cut back, 1 base at V and 2 bases at J, with 3 bases in the middle. Looked up from germline, CDR1 is DFQATT and CDR2 is SNEGSKA (reference sequence). This CDR3 has 11 residues.

CDR3 nucleotides: TGTGCCAGCGGTAAGGACAGGGAGTACCTCACAGATACGCAGTATTTT. Its translation is CASGKDREYLTDTQYF. This chain uses TRBV11-2 with TRBJ2-3; 8 bases are a match to TRBD1. The ends lost 8 bases at V and 2 bases at J; junction bases unmatched: 12. The CDR3 consists of 16 residues. CDR1 and CDR2 (germline): SGHAT, FQNNGV.

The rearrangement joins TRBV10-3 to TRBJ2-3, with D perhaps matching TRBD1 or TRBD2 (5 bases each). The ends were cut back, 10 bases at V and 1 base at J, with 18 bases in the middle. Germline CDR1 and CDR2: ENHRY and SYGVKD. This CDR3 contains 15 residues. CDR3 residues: CATSVGAVGTDTQYF. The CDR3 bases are TGTGCCACCTCGGTCGGGGCGGTTGGCACAGATACGCAGTATTTT.

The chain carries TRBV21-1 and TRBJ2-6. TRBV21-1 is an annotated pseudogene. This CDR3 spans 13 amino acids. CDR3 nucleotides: TGTGCAAAGGGGACCCCTGGGGCCAACGTCCTGACTTTC. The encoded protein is CAKGTPGANVLTF.

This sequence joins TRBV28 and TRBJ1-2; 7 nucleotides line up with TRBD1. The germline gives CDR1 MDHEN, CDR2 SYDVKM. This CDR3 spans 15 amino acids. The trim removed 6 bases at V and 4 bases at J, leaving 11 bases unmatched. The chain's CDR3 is CASSEGGQRFYGYTF. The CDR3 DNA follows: TGTGCCAGCAGCGAGGGGGGACAGAGATTCTATGGCTACACCTTC.

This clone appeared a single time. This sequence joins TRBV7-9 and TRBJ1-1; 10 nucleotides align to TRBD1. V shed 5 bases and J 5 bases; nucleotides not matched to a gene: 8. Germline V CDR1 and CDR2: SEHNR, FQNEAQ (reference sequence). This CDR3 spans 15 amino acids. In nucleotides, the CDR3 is TGTGCCAGCAGCCCAGGGAGGACAGGGGGAACTGAAGCTTTCTTT. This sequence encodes CASSPGRTGGTEAFF.

CDR3 DNA: TGTGCCAGCAGCGAAGGATTGCCGGTGGTTTTTGGATACGAGCAGTACTTC. Its protein product is CASSEGLPVVFGYEQYF. The chain is built from TRBV11-1 and TRBJ2-7; D call uncertain. The V end lost 5 bases, the J end lost 4 bases, and 24 bases lay between the germline ends. Germline V gene lookup returns CDR1 SGHAT and CDR2 FQDESV (reference sequence). The CDR3 extends over 17 amino acids.

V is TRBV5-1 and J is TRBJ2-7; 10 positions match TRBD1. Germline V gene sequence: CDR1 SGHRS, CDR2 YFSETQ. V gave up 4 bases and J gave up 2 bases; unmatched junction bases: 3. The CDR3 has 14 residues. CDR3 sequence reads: CASSGGQGAYEQYF. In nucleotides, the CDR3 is TGCGCCAGCAGCGGAGGACAGGGGGCCTACGAGCAGTACTTC.

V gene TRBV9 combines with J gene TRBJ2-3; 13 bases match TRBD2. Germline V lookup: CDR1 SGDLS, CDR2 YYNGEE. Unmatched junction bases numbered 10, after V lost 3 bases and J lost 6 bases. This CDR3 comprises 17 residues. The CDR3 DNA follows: TGTGCCAGCAGCGCCGGCACTAGCGGGAGGGCCGTCGATACGCAGTATTTT. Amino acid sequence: CASSAGTSGRAVDTQYF.

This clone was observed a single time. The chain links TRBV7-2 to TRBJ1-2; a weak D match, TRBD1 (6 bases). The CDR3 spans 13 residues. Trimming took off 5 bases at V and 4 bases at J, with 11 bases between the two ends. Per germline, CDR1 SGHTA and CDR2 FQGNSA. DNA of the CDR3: TGTGCCAGCAGCGCTCGGGACACCTATGGCTACACCTTC. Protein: CASSARDTYGYTF.

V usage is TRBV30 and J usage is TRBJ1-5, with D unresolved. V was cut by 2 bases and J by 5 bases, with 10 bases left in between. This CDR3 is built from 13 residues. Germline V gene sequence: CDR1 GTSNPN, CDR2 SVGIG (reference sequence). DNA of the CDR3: TGTGCCTGGAGTACCCGTCGGGATCAGCCCCAGCATTTT. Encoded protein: CAWSTRRDQPQHF.

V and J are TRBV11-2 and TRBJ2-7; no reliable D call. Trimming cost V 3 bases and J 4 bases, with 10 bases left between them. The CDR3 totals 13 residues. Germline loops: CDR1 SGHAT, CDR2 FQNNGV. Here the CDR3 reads CASSFSTGYEQYF. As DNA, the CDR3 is TGTGCCAGCAGCTTCTCCACTGGTTACGAGCAGTACTTC.

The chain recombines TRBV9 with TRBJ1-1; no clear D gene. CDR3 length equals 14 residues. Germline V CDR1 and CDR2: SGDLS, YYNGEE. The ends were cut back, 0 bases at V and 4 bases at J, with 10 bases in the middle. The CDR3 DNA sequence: TGTGCCAGCAGCGTAGGTCTGGGCGGCACTGAAGCTTTCTTT. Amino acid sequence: CASSVGLGGTEAFF.

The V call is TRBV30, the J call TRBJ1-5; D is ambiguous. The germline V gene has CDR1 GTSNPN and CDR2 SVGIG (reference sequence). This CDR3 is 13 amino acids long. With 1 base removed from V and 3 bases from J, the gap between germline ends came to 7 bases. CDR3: CAWSARNNQPQHF. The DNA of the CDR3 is TGTGCCTGGAGTGCCAGAAACAATCAGCCCCAGCATTTT.

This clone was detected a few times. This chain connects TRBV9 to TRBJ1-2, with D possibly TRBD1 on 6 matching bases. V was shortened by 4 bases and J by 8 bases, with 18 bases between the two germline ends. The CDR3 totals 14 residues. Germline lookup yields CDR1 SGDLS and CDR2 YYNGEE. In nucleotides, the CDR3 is TGTGCCAGCAGCTCACAGGGAGGCTTAGGCGGCTACACCTTC. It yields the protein CASSSQGGLGGYTF.

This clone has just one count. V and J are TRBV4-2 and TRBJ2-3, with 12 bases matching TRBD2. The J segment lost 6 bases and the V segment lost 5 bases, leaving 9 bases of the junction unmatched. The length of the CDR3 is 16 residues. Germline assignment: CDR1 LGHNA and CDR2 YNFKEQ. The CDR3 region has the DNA TGTGCCAGCAGCTCGCCCACTAGCGGGAGGATGGATACGCAGTATTTT. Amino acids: CASSSPTSGRMDTQYF.

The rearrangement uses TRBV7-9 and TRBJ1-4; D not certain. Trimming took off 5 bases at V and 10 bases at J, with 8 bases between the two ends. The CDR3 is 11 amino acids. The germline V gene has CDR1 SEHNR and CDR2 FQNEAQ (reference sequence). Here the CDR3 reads CASSPGGKLFF. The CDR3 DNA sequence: TGTGCCAGCAGCCCCGGAGGAAAACTGTTTTTT. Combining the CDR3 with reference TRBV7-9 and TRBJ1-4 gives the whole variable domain DTGVSQNPRHKITKRGQNVTFRCDPISEHNRLYWYRQTLGQGPEFLTYFQNEAQLEKSRLLSDRFSAERPKGSFSTLEIQRTEQGDSAMYLCASSPGGKLFFGSGTQLSVL.

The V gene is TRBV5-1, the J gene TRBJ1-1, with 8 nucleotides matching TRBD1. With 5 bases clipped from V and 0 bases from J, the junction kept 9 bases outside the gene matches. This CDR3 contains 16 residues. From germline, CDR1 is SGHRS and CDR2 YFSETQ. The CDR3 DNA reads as TGCGCCAGCAGTACAGGGGGGAAGGTCATGAACACTGAAGCTTTCTTT. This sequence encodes CASSTGGKVMNTEAFF.